This T cell receptor beta chain was captured in a study of T cell changes during pregnancy in multiple sclerosis. Sequencing was performed with immunoSEQ multiplex PCR; in TCRdb, only in-frame clones are kept and a portion is missing. The sample lists approximately 58,000 clones; around 92% were seen once. The material sequenced was peripheral blood, taken in the second trimester of pregnancy. The receptor's source is a female donor in good health, enrolled as a control in a pregnancy study.

The CDR3 reads CACRTSTDTQYF. In nucleotides, the CDR3 is TGTGCCTGTCGGACTAGCACAGATACGCAGTATTTT. The V gene is TRBV30, the J gene TRBJ2-3, with D possibly being TRBD2 (5 bases). CDR1 and CDR2 (germline): GTSNPN, SVGIG (reference sequence). The V end lost 6 bases, the J end lost 0 bases, and 7 bases lay between the germline ends. The CDR3 covers 12 residues.